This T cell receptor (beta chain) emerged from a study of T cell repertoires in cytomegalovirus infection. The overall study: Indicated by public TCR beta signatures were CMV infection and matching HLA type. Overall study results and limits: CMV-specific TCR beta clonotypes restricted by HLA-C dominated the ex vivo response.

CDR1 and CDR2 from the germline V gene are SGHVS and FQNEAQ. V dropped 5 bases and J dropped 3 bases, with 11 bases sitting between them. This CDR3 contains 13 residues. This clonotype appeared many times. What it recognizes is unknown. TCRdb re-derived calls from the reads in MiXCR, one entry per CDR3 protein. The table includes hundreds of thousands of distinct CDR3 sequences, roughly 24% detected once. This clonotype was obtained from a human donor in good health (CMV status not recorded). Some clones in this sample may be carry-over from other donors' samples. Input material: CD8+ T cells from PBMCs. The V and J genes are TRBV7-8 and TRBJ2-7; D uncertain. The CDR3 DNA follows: TGTGCCAGCAGCCGCCGACAATTCTACGAGCAGTACGTC. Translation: CASSRRQFYEQYV.